This T cell receptor (beta chain) was sequenced during a study of blood T cell repertoires in COVID-19. Background on the study: Samples representing acute and convalescent COVID-19 were sourced from the United States, Italy and Spain. In each case, the material was cDNA or gDNA derived from T cells, B-cell-depleted T cells, or PBMCs.

Under the authors' procedure: Reference gene primer amplification in the assay estimated nucleated cell counts. The data were produced by immunoSEQ multiplex PCR, yet TCRdb's version contains in-frame clones alone and is incomplete. V and J calls and clone size are given by that table; D and trimming were obtained from the DNA. The sample has fewer than 80,000 clones, roughly 90% seen once. The CDR3 sequence is 13 residues long. The V end lost 3 bases, the J end lost 1 base, and 6 bases lay between the germline ends. The chain carries TRBV12-3 or TRBV12-4 and TRBJ1-1; D is unclear. What was sequenced was peripheral blood. The TCR sequence derives from a woman older than 75 with active or convalescent COVID-19. CDR3 DNA: TGTGCCAGCAGTTTGGGCCAGAACACTGAAGCTTTCTTT. Its translation is CASSLGQNTEAFF.